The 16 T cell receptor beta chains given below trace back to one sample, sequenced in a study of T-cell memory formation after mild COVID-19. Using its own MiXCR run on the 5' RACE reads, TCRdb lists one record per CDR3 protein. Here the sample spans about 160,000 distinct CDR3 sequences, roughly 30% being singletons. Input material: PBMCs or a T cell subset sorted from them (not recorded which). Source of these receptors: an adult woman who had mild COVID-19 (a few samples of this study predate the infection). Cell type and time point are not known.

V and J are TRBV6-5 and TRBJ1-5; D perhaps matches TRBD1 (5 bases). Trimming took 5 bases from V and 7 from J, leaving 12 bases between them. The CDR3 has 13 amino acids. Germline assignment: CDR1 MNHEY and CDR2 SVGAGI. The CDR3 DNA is TGTGCCAGCAGTCCTAGGGGAGGACAGCCCCAGCATTTT. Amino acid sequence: CASSPRGGQPQHF.

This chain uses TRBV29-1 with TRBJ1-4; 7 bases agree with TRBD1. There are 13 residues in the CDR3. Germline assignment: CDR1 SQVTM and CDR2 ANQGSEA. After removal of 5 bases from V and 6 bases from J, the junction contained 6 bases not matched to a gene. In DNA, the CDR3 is TGCAGCGTTCGAGGGGGCATCGATGAAAAACTGTTTTTT. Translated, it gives CSVRGGIDEKLFF. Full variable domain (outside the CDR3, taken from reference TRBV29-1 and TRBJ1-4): SAVISQKPSRDICQRGTSLTIQCQVDSQVTMMFWYRQQPGQSLTLIATANQGSEATYESGFVIDKFPISRPNLTFSTLTVSNMSPEDSSIYLCSVRGGIDEKLFFGSGTQLSVL.

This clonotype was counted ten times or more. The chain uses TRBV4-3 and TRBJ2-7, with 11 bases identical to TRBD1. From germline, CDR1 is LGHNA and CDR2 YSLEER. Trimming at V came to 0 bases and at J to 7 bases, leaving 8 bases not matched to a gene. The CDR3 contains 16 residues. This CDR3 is CASSQDTGQGAKEQYF. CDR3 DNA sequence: TGCGCCAGCAGCCAAGATACAGGACAGGGGGCTAAAGAGCAGTACTTC.

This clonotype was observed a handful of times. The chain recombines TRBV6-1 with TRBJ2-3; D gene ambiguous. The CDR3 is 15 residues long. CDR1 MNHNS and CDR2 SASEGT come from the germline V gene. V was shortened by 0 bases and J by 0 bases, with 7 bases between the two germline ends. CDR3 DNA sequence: TGTGCCAGCAGTGAAGCGCTTCGTAGCACAGATACGCAGTATTTT. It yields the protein CASSEALRSTDTQYF.

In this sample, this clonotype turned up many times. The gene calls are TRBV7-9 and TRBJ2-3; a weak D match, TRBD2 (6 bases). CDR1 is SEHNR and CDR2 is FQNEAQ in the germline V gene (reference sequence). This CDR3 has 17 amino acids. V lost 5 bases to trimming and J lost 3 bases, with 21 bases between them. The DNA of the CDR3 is TGTGCCAGCAGCCCCGGGCTAGCGCACAAGATAACAGATACGCAGTATTTT. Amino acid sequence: CASSPGLAHKITDTQYF.

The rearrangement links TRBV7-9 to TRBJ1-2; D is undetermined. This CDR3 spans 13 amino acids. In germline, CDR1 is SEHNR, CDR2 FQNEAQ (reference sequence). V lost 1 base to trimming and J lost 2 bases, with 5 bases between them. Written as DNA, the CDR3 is TGTGCCAGCAGCTTAGAGGACAACTATGGCTACACCTTC. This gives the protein CASSLEDNYGYTF.

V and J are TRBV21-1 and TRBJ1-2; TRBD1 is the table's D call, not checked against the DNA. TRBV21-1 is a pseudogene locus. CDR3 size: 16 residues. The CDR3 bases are TGTGCCAGCAGATCAGAGGGGGAACGGGAATTCTATGGCTACACCTTC. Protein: CASRSEGEREFYGYTF.

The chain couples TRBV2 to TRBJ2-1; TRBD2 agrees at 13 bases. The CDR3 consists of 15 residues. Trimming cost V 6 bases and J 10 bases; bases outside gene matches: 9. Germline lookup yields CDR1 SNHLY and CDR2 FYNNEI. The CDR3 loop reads CASSPRTSGSREQFF. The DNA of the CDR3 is TGTGCCAGCAGCCCCAGGACTAGCGGGAGTCGCGAGCAGTTCTTC. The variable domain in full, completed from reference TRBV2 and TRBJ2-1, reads EPEVTQTPSHQVTQMGQEVILRCVPISNHLYFYWYRQILGQKVEFLVSFYNNEISEKSEIFDDQFSVERPDGSNFTLKIRSTKLEDSAMYFCASSPRTSGSREQFFGPGTRLTVL.

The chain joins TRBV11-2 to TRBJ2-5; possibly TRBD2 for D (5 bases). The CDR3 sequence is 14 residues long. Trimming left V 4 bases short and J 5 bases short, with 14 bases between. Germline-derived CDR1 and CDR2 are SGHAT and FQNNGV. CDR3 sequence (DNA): TGTGCCAGCAGCTCTCTTAGCGATTGGGAGACCCAGTACTTC. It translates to CASSSLSDWETQYF. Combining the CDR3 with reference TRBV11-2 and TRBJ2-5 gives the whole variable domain EAGVAQSPRYKIIEKRQSVAFWCNPISGHATLYWYQQILGQGPKLLIQFQNNGVVDDSQLPKDRFSAERLKGVDSTLKIQPAKLEDSAVYLCASSSLSDWETQYFGPGTRLLVL.

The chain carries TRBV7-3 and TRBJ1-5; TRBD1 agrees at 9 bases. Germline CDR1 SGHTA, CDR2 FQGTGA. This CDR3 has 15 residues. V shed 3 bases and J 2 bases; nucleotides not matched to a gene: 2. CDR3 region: CASSFTGGRNQPQHF. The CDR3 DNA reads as TGTGCCAGCAGCTTTACAGGGGGCCGCAATCAGCCCCAGCATTTT.

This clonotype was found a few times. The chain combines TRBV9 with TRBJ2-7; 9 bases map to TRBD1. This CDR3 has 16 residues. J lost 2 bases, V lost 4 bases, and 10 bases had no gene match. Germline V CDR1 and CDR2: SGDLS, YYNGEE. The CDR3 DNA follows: TGTGCCAGCAGCTCAACCTTGGACAGGGGCACCTACGAGCAGTACTTC. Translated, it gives CASSSTLDRGTYEQYF.

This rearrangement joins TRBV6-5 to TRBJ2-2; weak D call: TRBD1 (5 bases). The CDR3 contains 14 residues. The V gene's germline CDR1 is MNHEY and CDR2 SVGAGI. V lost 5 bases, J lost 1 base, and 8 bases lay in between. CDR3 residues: CASSRDRNTGELFF. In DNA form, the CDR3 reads TGTGCCAGCAGTCGAGACAGGAACACCGGGGAGCTGTTTTTT.

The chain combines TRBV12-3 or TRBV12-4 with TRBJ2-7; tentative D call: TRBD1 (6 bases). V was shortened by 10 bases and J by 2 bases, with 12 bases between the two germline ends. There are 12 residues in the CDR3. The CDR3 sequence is CAITQGTYEQYF. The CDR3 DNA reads TGTGCCATCACACAGGGTACCTACGAGCAGTACTTC.

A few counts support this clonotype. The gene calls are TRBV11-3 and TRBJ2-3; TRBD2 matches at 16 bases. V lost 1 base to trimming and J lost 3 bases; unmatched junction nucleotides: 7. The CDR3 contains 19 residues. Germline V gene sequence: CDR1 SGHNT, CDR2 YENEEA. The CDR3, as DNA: TGTGCCAGCAGCTTAGCGGGACTAGCGGGAGGGCCTGGAACAGATACGCAGTATTTT. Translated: CASSLAGLAGGPGTDTQYF.

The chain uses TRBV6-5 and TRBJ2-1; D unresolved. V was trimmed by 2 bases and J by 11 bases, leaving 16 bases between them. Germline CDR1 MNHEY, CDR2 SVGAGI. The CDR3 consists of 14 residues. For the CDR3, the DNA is TGTGCCAGCAGTTACGTTAGTGCTGGCGAGAAGCAGTTCTTC. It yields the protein CASSYVSAGEKQFF.

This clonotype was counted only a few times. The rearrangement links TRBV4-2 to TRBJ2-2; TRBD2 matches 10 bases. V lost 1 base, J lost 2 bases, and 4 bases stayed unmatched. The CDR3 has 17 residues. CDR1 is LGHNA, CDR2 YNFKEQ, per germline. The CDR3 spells CASSQGLAGGNTGELFF. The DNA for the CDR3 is TGTGCCAGCAGCCAAGGATTAGCGGGAGGCAACACCGGGGAGCTGTTTTTT.